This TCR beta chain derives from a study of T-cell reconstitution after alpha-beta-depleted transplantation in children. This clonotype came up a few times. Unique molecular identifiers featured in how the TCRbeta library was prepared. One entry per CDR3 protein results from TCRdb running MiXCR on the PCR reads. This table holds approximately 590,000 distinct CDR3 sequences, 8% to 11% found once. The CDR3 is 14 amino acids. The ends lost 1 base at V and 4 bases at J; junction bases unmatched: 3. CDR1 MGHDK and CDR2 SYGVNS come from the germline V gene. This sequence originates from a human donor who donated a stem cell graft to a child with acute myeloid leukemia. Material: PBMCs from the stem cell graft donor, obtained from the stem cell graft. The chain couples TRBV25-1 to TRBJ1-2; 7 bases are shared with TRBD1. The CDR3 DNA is TGTGCCAGCAGTGAATCTGGACAGGCCTATGGCTACACCTTC. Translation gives CASSESGQAYGYTF.